This T cell receptor (beta chain) was observed in a study of shared clonotypes between healthy human individuals. Assay: immunoSEQ multiplex PCR; the TCRdb copy retains only in-frame clones and omits some. The sample holds fewer than 850,000 clones; 90% are singletons and the top ten take 34%. The J segment lost 4 bases and the V segment lost 2 bases, leaving 3 bases of the junction unmatched. The CDR3 totals 15 residues. Germline assignment: CDR1 MNHEY and CDR2 SMNVEV (reference sequence). This chain links TRBV27 with TRBJ2-1; 9 bases are a match to TRBD2. The receptor's source is a man between 18 and 35 years old in good health. Some clones in this sample may be carry-over from other donors' samples. The sample comprised memory CD8+ T cells from PBMCs. Documented subset: CD45RO+ cells pooled with CCR7-negative TemRA cells. The CDR3 sequence: CASSLGSGSYNEQFF. Written as DNA, the CDR3 is TGTGCCAGCAGTTTAGGTAGCGGGAGTTACAATGAGCAGTTCTTC.